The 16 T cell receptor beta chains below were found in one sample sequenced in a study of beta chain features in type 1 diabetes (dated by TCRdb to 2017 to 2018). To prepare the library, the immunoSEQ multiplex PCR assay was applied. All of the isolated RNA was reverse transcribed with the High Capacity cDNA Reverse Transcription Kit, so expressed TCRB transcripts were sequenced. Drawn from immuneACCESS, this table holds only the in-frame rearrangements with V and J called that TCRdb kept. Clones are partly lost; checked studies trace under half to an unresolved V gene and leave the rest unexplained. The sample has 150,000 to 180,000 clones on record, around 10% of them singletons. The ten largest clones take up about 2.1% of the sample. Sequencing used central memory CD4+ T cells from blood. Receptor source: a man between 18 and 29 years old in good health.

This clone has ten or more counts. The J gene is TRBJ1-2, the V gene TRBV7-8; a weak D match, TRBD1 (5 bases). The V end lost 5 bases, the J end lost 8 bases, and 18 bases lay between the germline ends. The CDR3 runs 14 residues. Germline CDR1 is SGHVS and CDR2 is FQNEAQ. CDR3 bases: TGTGCCAGCAGCCTCATAGAGGGCAGGGACGGCTACACCTTC. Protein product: CASSLIEGRDGYTF.

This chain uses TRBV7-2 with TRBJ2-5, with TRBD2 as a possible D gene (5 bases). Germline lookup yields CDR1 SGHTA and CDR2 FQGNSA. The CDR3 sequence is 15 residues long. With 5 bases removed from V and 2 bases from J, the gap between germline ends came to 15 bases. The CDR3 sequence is CASSRKSPGQETQYF. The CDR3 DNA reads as TGTGCCAGCAGCCGGAAATCTCCGGGGCAAGAGACCCAGTACTTC.

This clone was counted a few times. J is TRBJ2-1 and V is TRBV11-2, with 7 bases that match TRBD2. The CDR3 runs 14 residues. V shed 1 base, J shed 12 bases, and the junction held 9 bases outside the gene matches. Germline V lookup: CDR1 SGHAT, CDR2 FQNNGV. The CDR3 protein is CASSLVDPSGGQFF. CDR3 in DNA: TGTGCCAGCAGCTTAGTGGACCCATCGGGGGGGCAGTTCTTC.

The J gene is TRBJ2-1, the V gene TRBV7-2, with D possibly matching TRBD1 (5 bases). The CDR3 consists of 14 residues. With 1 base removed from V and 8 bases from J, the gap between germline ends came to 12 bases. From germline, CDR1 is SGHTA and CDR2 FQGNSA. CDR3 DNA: TGTGCCAGCAGCTTAGGTGGGCAGGGCCATGAGCAGTTCTTC. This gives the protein CASSLGGQGHEQFF.

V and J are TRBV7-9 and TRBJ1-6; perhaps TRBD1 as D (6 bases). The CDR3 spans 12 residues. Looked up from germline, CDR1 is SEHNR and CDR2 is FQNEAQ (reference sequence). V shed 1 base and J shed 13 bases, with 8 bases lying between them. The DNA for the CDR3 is TGTGCCAGCAGCTTAGAGGGGGACCCCCTCCACTTT. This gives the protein CASSLEGDPLHF.

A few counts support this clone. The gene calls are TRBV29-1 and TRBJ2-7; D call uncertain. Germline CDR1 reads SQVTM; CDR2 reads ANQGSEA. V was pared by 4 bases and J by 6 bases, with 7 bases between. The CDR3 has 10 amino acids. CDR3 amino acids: CSVVSSEQYF. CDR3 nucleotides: TGCAGCGTTGTGAGCTCCGAGCAGTACTTC.

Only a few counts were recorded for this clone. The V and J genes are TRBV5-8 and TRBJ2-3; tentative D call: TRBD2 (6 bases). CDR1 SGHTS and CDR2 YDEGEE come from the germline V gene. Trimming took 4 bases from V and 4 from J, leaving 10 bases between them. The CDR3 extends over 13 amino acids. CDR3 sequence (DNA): TGTGCCAGCAGCCTCCCGGGGGCAGATACGCAGTATTTT. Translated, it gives CASSLPGADTQYF.

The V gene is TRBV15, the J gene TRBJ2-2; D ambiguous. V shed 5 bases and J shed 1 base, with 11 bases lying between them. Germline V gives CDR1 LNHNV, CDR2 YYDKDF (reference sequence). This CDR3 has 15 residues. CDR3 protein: CATSGARLNTGELFF. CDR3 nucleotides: TGTGCCACCAGCGGAGCGAGATTGAACACCGGGGAGCTGTTTTTT.

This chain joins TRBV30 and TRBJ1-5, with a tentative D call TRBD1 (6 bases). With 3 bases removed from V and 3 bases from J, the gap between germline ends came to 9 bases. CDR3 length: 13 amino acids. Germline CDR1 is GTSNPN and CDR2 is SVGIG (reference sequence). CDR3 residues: CAWRGQLNQPQHF. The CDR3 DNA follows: TGTGCCTGGAGAGGACAGCTCAATCAGCCCCAGCATTTT.

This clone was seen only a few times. The CDR3 spells CASSLDGRGDEQFF. Here the CDR3 DNA reads TGTGCCAGCAGCTTAGACGGCCGGGGGGATGAGCAGTTCTTC. The J gene is TRBJ2-1, the V gene TRBV7-2; TRBD2 agrees at 7 bases. Germline CDR1 is SGHTA and CDR2 is FQGNSA. There are 14 residues in the CDR3. After removal of 1 base from V and 8 bases from J, the junction contained 5 bases not matched to a gene.

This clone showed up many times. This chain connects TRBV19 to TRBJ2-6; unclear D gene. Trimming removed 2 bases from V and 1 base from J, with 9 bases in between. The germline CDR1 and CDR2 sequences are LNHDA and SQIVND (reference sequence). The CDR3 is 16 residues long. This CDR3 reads CASSISDVSGANVLTF. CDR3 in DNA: TGTGCCAGTAGTATATCGGACGTTTCTGGGGCCAACGTCCTGACTTTC.

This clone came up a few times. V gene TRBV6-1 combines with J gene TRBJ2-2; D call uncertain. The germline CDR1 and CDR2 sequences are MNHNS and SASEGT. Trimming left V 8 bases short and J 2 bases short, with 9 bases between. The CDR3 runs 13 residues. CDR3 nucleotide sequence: TGTGCCAGCGTTGGCCACAACACCGGGGAGCTGTTTTTT. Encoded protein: CASVGHNTGELFF.

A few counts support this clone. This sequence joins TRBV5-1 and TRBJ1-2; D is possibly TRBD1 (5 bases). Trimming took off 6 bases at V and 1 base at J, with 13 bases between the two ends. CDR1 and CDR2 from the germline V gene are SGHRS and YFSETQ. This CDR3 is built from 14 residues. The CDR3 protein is CASTRDGNNYGYTF. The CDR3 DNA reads TGCGCCAGCACTAGGGACGGAAATAACTATGGCTACACCTTC.

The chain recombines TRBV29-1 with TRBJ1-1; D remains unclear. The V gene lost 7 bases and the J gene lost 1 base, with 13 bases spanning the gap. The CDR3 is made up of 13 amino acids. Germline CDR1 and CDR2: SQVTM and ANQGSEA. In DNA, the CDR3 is TGCAGCGCGCTTCGAGGTGGGAACACTGAAGCTTTCTTT. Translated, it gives CSALRGGNTEAFF.

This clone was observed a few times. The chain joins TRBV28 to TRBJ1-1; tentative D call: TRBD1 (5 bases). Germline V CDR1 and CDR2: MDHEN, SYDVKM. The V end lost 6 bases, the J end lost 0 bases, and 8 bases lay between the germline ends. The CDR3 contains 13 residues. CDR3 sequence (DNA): TGTGCCAGCAGGGCGACAGTGAACACTGAAGCTTTCTTT. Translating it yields CASRATVNTEAFF.

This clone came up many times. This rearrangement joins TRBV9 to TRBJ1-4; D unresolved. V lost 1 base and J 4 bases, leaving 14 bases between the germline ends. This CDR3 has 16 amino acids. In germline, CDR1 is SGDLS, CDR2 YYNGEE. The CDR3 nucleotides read TGTGCCAGCAGCGTAAGGCCCACACAGCATAATGAAAAACTGTTTTTT. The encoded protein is CASSVRPTQHNEKLFF.